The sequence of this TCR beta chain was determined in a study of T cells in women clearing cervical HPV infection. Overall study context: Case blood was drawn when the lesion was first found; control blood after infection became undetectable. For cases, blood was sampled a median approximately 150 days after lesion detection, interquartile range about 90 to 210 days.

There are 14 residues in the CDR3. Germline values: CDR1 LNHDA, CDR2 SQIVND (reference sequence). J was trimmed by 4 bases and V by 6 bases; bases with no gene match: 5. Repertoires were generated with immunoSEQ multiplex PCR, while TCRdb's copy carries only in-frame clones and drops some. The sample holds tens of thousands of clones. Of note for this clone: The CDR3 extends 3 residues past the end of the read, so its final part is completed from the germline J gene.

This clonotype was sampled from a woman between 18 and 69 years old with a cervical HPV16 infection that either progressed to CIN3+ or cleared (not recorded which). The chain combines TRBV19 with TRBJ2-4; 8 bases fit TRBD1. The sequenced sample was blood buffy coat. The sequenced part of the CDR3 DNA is TGTGCCAGTAGACAGACAGGGGATAAAAACATT. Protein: CASRQTGDKNI. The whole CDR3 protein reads CASRQTGDKNIQYF.